This entry lists 14 T cell receptor beta chains sequenced from one sample in a study of T-cell memory formation after mild COVID-19. TCRdb used MiXCR to reprocess the 5' RACE reads, holding one entry per CDR3 protein. Of around 430,000 distinct CDR3 sequences listed, approximately 16% are singletons. Sequencing used PBMCs or a T cell subset sorted from them (not recorded which). The source is a man between 18 and 35 years old who had mild COVID-19 (a few samples of this study predate the infection). Cell type and time point are not known.

This chain joins TRBV5-1 and TRBJ2-1, with D possibly matching TRBD2 (5 bases). CDR1 is SGHRS, CDR2 YFSETQ, per germline. This CDR3 is 11 amino acids long. Trimming pared 3 bases from V and 9 bases from J, leaving 7 bases between. The CDR3: CASSSRGEQFF. CDR3 DNA: TGCGCCAGCAGCTCCCGGGGTGAGCAGTTCTTC.

This clonotype was found a few times. The chain recombines TRBV5-6 with TRBJ2-7; D might be TRBD2 (5 bases). Trimming took 1 base from V and 3 from J, leaving 17 bases between them. From germline, CDR1 is SGHDT and CDR2 YYEEEE. The CDR3 is 16 residues long. CDR3 in DNA: TGTGCCAGCAGCTTGTGGCGCGGGTCAAACTTCTACGAGCAGTACTTC. Amino acids: CASSLWRGSNFYEQYF.

This clonotype was observed a few times. The rearrangement links TRBV4-3 to TRBJ1-4, with no clear D. V shed 5 bases and J shed 7 bases, with 14 bases lying between them. CDR1 is LGHNA, CDR2 YSLEER, per germline. This CDR3 contains 14 residues. For the CDR3, the DNA is TGCGCCAGCAGCGCAAGGGTCGAGGGTGAAAAACTGTTTTTT. This translates into CASSARVEGEKLFF.

This clonotype has just a few counts. CDR3 nucleotides: TGTGCCAGCAGCCAAGAGTGGCGGGGGGCCTACAATGAGCAGTTCTTC. This gives the protein CASSQEWRGAYNEQFF. V is TRBV4-2 and J is TRBJ2-1; 8 nucleotides align to TRBD2. The CDR3 sequence is 16 residues long. V was pared by 0 bases and J by 2 bases, with 3 bases of the junction left unmatched. Germline CDR1 reads LGHNA; CDR2 reads YNFKEQ.

The gene calls are TRBV12-3 or TRBV12-4 and TRBJ1-5; D is unclear. The CDR3 spans 14 residues. V lost 6 bases to trimming and J lost 4 bases, with 13 bases between them. CDR3 sequence reads: CASSRTITNQPQHF. CDR3 DNA sequence: TGTGCCAGCAGCAGGACTATTACAAATCAGCCCCAGCATTTT.

This clonotype was observed a few times. V gene TRBV23-1 combines with J gene TRBJ1-5; TRBD1 matches 7 bases. TRBV23-1 is reported as an ORF; its role is uncertain. The CDR3 has 14 residues. The V gene end was trimmed by 4 bases and the J gene end by 5 bases; junction bases not matched to a gene: 5. CDR3 nucleotide sequence: TGCGCCAGCAGTCCGCCGGGACAGCATCAGCCCCAGCATTTT. Translating it yields CASSPPGQHQPQHF.

This chain joins TRBV11-3 and TRBJ1-1; a weak D match, TRBD1 (5 bases). The CDR3 has 15 residues. V lost 4 bases and J lost 2, with 14 bases in between. The germline V gene encodes CDR1 SGHNT and CDR2 YENEEA. The CDR3 DNA is TGTGCCAGCAGCTCCGGGGGACGGACTAACACTGAAGCTTTCTTT. It specifies CASSSGGRTNTEAFF.

This clonotype was seen more than once but under ten times. CDR3 protein: CASSVDGTTYNEQFF. CDR3 DNA: TGTGCCAGCAGCGTAGACGGGACTACCTACAATGAGCAGTTCTTC. The rearrangement uses TRBV9 and TRBJ2-1, with TRBD2 matching 7 bases. J gave up 2 bases and V 0 bases, and 2 bases lay outside the gene matches. Looked up from germline, CDR1 is SGDLS and CDR2 is YYNGEE. This CDR3 is 15 amino acids long.

V and J are TRBV7-9 and TRBJ1-1; D perhaps matches TRBD1 (5 bases). Germline CDR1 is SEHNR and CDR2 is FQNEAQ (reference sequence). V dropped 8 bases and J dropped 10 bases, with 17 bases sitting between them. There are 12 residues in the CDR3. The CDR3 DNA reads as TGTGCCAGCGGCGTCCGAGGGGTAGGAGCTTTCTTT. This translates into CASGVRGVGAFF. Variable domain in full (rest from reference TRBV7-9 and TRBJ1-1): DTGVSQNPRHKITKRGQNVTFRCDPISEHNRLYWYRQTLGQGPEFLTYFQNEAQLEKSRLLSDRFSAERPKGSFSTLEIQRTEQGDSAMYLCASGVRGVGAFFGQGTRLTVV.

This clonotype came up a few times. The V gene is TRBV25-1, the J gene TRBJ2-7; 7 bases fit TRBD1. The V gene's germline CDR1 is MGHDK and CDR2 SYGVNS. There are 13 residues in the CDR3. V trimming: 10 bases; J trimming: 1 base; junction bases outside the gene matches: 7. The CDR3 region has the DNA TGTGCCACGGATCCGGGACAGTCCTACGAGCAGTACTTC. Translating gives CATDPGQSYEQYF.

J is TRBJ2-1 and V is TRBV3-1, with TRBD2 as a possible D gene (6 bases). V shed 5 bases and J shed 5 bases, with 13 bases lying between them. The CDR3 totals 14 residues. Per the germline V gene, CDR1 is LGHDT and CDR2 is YNNKEL (reference sequence). The CDR3 DNA sequence: TGTGCCAGCAGCTCCCCCGGGAGAAACAATGAGCAGTTCTTC. Encoded protein: CASSSPGRNNEQFF.

This clonotype was observed a few times. The rearrangement uses TRBV10-2 and TRBJ2-2; TRBD2 is a possible D gene (6 bases). V was trimmed by 6 bases and J by 3 bases, leaving 14 bases between them. The CDR3 loop spans 15 amino acids. Germline V CDR1 and CDR2: WSHSY, SAAADI. The CDR3 reads CASRLLRGDTGELFF. The CDR3 DNA sequence: TGCGCCAGCAGGTTATTGCGGGGCGACACCGGGGAGCTGTTTTTT.

A few counts support this clonotype. The chain recombines TRBV19 with TRBJ1-1; 7 nucleotides line up with TRBD1. The CDR3 sequence is 16 residues long. Germline lookup yields CDR1 LNHDA and CDR2 SQIVND (reference sequence). The J segment lost 6 bases and the V segment lost 3 bases, leaving 13 bases of the junction unmatched. This CDR3 is CASSMGQSTGVAEAFF. The CDR3 DNA is TGTGCCAGTAGTATGGGGCAATCAACAGGGGTTGCTGAAGCTTTCTTT.

The V gene is TRBV30, the J gene TRBJ2-7; D call uncertain. V was clipped by 7 bases and J by 2 bases, with 9 bases between them. This CDR3 spans 11 amino acids. CDR1 GTSNPN and CDR2 SVGIG come from the germline V gene (reference sequence). CDR3 coding DNA: TGTGCCTTTTCCCGCGCCTACGAGCAGTACTTC. This sequence encodes CAFSRAYEQYF.